These 15 T cell receptor beta chains came from one sample sequenced in a study of blood T cell repertoires in COVID-19. The method was immunoSEQ multiplex PCR; TCRdb's version includes in-frame clones alone and lacks a portion of them. The data contain 200,000 or so clones, about 88% of them singletons. Specimen: peripheral blood. The receptors shown here come from a man aged 45-65 years who had recovered from COVID-19.

In its sample, this clone was seen a few times. The genes are TRBV7-9 and TRBJ1-2; the D gene is possibly TRBD1 (5 bases). V lost 1 base, J lost 8 bases, and 26 bases lay in between. The CDR3 spans 18 residues. Looked up from germline, CDR1 is SEHNR and CDR2 is FQNEAQ (reference sequence). The CDR3 region is CASSLGGTEGLLHRGYTF. CDR3 DNA sequence: TGTGCCAGCAGCTTAGGAGGGACGGAGGGGCTCCTCCATCGAGGCTACACCTTC.

This clone was observed a handful of times. J is TRBJ2-2 and V is TRBV7-9, with D unresolved. Trimming shortened V by 6 bases and J by 6 bases, and 14 bases separated the two germline ends. This CDR3 is 14 amino acids long. Germline V gives CDR1 SEHNR, CDR2 FQNEAQ (reference sequence). CDR3 residues: CASSPVGVSGELFF. The CDR3 DNA sequence: TGTGCCAGCAGTCCCGTGGGCGTTTCCGGGGAGCTGTTTTTT.

The chain employs TRBV6-1 and TRBJ1-1; 7 bases line up with TRBD1. J lost 1 base, V lost 3 bases, and 8 bases had no gene match. There are 16 residues in the CDR3. Germline CDR1 MNHNS, CDR2 SASEGT. The CDR3: CASSDKGAASNTEAFF. CDR3 nucleotide sequence: TGTGCCAGCAGTGACAAGGGGGCCGCTTCGAACACTGAAGCTTTCTTT.

V is TRBV7-6 and J is TRBJ2-2; 7 nucleotides align to TRBD2. The CDR3 contains 16 residues. In germline, CDR1 is SGHVS, CDR2 FNYEAQ. With 5 bases clipped from V and 4 bases from J, the junction kept 10 bases outside the gene matches. The DNA for the CDR3 is TGTGCCAGCAGCCCCGACGCGGGGGTTATCACCGGGGAGCTGTTTTTT. The encoded protein is CASSPDAGVITGELFF.

V usage is TRBV12-3 or TRBV12-4 and J usage is TRBJ2-5; 8 bases align to TRBD1. V shed 5 bases, J shed 5 bases, and the junction held 4 bases outside the gene matches. The CDR3 sequence is 13 residues long. The CDR3 sequence: CASSLWTGETQYF. In DNA form, the CDR3 reads TGTGCCAGCAGTCTCTGGACAGGGGAGACCCAGTACTTC.

The rearrangement links TRBV7-6 to TRBJ2-3; D is uncertain. V was cut by 0 bases and J by 3 bases, with 13 bases left in between. Germline-derived CDR1 and CDR2 are SGHVS and FNYEAQ. The CDR3 sequence is 16 residues long. CDR3 in DNA: TGTGCCAGCAGCTTAGCTCTAAGGAGTCGAACAGATACGCAGTATTTT. Encoded protein: CASSLALRSRTDTQYF.

The V gene is TRBV6-6, the J gene TRBJ2-7, with D perhaps matching TRBD2 (6 bases). Germline assignment: CDR1 MNHNY and CDR2 SVGAGI (reference sequence). The ends were cut back, 6 bases at V and 2 bases at J, with 14 bases in the middle. The CDR3 spans 14 residues. The CDR3 sequence is CASSYHRLAYEQYF. For the CDR3, the DNA is TGTGCCAGCAGCTACCACCGACTAGCCTACGAGCAGTACTTC.

The rearrangement links TRBV2 to TRBJ2-5, with 8 bases aligning to TRBD1. Trimming cost V 3 bases and J 12 bases; bases outside gene matches: 3. In germline, CDR1 is SNHLY, CDR2 FYNNEI. The CDR3 has 11 residues. CDR3 residues: CASSDPTGEYF. The CDR3 DNA is TGTGCCAGCAGTGATCCGACAGGGGAGTACTTC.

This clone was detected only once. This sample includes further DNA sequences coding for the same CDR3. The chain carries TRBV12-3 or TRBV12-4 and TRBJ2-7; 9 bases are shared with TRBD1. The CDR3 contains 13 residues. Losses at the gene ends were 6 bases for V and 3 bases for J; bases not matched to a gene: 3. The CDR3 region is CASSLGQGYEQYF. The CDR3 nucleotides read TGTGCCAGCAGCCTGGGACAGGGCTACGAGCAGTACTTC.

The genes are TRBV7-2 and TRBJ2-2; the match to TRBD2 covers 8 bases. V shed 1 base and J 1 base; nucleotides not matched to a gene: 2. The length of the CDR3 is 16 residues. The germline gives CDR1 SGHTA, CDR2 FQGNSA. CDR3 amino acids: CASSLVAGGNTGELFF. The CDR3, as DNA: TGTGCCAGCAGCTTAGTGGCGGGAGGGAACACCGGGGAGCTGTTTTTT.

The V call is TRBV30, the J call TRBJ2-3, with D perhaps being TRBD1 or TRBD2 (5 bases each). CDR1 and CDR2 from the germline V gene are GTSNPN and SVGIG (reference sequence). The CDR3 is 10 residues long. Trimming removed 7 bases at V and 6 bases at J, with 8 bases between. CDR3 DNA: TGTGCCTCGGGGCGGGATACGCAGTATTTT. Translated, it gives CASGRDTQYF. Complete variable domain (other parts from reference TRBV30 and TRBJ2-3): SQTIHQWPATLVQPVGSPLSLECTVEGTSNPNLYWYRQAAGRGLQLLFYSVGIGQISSEVPQNLSASRPQDRQFILSSKKLLLSDSGFYLCASGRDTQYFGPGTRLTVL.

The chain recombines TRBV12-3 or TRBV12-4 with TRBJ2-1; D unclear. The germline V and J ends were trimmed by 4 bases and 5 bases, with 9 bases remaining between them. The CDR3 is 13 residues long. The DNA of the CDR3 is TGTGCCAGCAGTTGGCCCCCAGACAATGAGCAGTTCTTC. Amino acid sequence: CASSWPPDNEQFF.

The chain combines TRBV18 with TRBJ1-5; tentative D call: TRBD1 (5 bases). The CDR3 has 16 amino acids. The germline CDR1 and CDR2 sequences are KGHSH and LQKENI. Deletions cut 6 bases from V and 0 bases from J, with 15 bases between. CDR3 sequence reads: CASSLDSPYSNQPQHF. The CDR3 coding sequence is TGTGCCAGCTCCCTCGACAGTCCCTATAGCAATCAGCCCCAGCATTTT.

In DNA form, the CDR3 reads TGTGCCAGCTGCAGGGGAATTGGTGAAAAACTGTTTTTT. Translating it yields CASCRGIGEKLFF. The J gene is TRBJ1-4, the V gene TRBV12-3 or TRBV12-4; D might be TRBD1 (6 bases). The CDR3 runs 13 residues. Trimming left V 8 bases short and J 7 bases short, with 14 bases between.

The J gene is TRBJ2-1, the V gene TRBV19; perhaps TRBD2 as D (5 bases). CDR3 length: 14 residues. Germline V CDR1 and CDR2: LNHDA, SQIVND (reference sequence). Between the trimmed V and J ends, which lost 2 bases and 2 bases, there was a span of 7 bases. As DNA, the CDR3 is TGTGCCAGTAGTATAACGGAGGCCTACAATGAGCAGTTCTTC. It codes for CASSITEAYNEQFF.